This is a list of T cell receptor beta chains from one sample in a study of T cell responses to AZD1222 COVID-19 vaccine. Clones were read by immunoSEQ multiplex PCR, and TCRdb kept only the in-frame ones, dropping some. The table lists roughly 190,000 clones, approximately 92% of them singletons. Material: peripheral blood, obtained 28 days after the second dose of the MenACWY control vaccine. The receptors shown here come from an adult who received the MenACWY meningococcal vaccine as a control. CDR3s include the opening cysteine and the closing phenylalanine or tryptophan. D genes are given only for firm matches. A clone size is listed for some rows: how often the clone was seen (once, few, many), or a class if it is expanded.

v_gene: TRBV6-7; abundance: .; d_gene: .; j_gene: TRBJ2-2; CDR3nt: TGTGCCAGCAGTTACTTACCTTCGACTGGCGGGGAGCTGTTTTTT; CDR3aa: CASSYLPSTGGELFF
v_gene: TRBV2; abundance: .; d_gene: .; j_gene: TRBJ1-1; CDR3nt: TGTGCCAGCGGAATCCGGGACGGTGAAGCTTTCTTT; CDR3aa: CASGIRDGEAFF
v_gene: TRBV23-1; abundance: .; d_gene: .; j_gene: TRBJ1-1; CDR3nt: TGCGCCAGCAGACCTAGGACAGCGGGTAAGAACACTGAAGCTTTCTTT; CDR3aa: CASRPRTAGKNTEAFF
v_gene: TRBV19; abundance: .; d_gene: TRBD2; j_gene: TRBJ2-5; CDR3nt: TGTGCCAGTAGTAGGGCAATACCGGGACTAGCGGGAGTCGGAGAGACCCAGTACTTC; CDR3aa: CASSRAIPGLAGVGETQYF
v_gene: TRBV6-1; abundance: .; d_gene: .; j_gene: TRBJ1-5; CDR3nt: TGTGCCAGCAGTGAGACGTTAGGGGGTTCGTATCAGCCCCAGCATTTT; CDR3aa: CASSETLGGSYQPQHF
v_gene: TRBV28; abundance: .; d_gene: TRBD1; j_gene: TRBJ1-1; CDR3nt: TGTGCCAGCAGAACAGGGGGGAACACTGAAGCTTTCTTT; CDR3aa: CASRTGGNTEAFF
v_gene: TRBV5-1; abundance: .; d_gene: TRBD2; j_gene: TRBJ2-1; CDR3nt: TGCGCCAGCAGCACCCGACTAGCGGAGTTCTACAATGAGCAGTTCTTC; CDR3aa: CASSTRLAEFYNEQFF
v_gene: TRBV7-9; abundance: .; d_gene: .; j_gene: TRBJ1-5; CDR3nt: TGTGCCAGCAGCCCCGCGGGGGATCAGCCCCAGCATTTT; CDR3aa: CASSPAGDQPQHF
v_gene: TRBV5-1; abundance: .; d_gene: .; j_gene: TRBJ2-6; CDR3nt: TGCGCCAGCAGCTTGGGCTCGGGCGGTGGGGCCAACGTCCTGACTTTC; CDR3aa: CASSLGSGGGANVLTF
v_gene: TRBV27; abundance: .; d_gene: TRBD2; j_gene: TRBJ2-1; CDR3nt: TGTGCCAGCAGTTTAAATCGGCGGGAGAGGTTTCATGAGCAGTTCTTC; CDR3aa: CASSLNRRERFHEQFF
v_gene: TRBV27; abundance: .; d_gene: .; j_gene: TRBJ1-1; CDR3nt: TGTGCCAGCAGTTTAGCTGGTTTGAACACTGAAGCTTTCTTT; CDR3aa: CASSLAGLNTEAFF
v_gene: TRBV28; abundance: .; d_gene: .; j_gene: TRBJ1-3; CDR3nt: TGTGCCAGCAGTCATCACGGGGGGAGCTCTGGAAACACCATATATTTT; CDR3aa: CASSHHGGSSGNTIYF
v_gene: TRBV30; abundance: .; d_gene: TRBD1; j_gene: TRBJ2-1; CDR3nt: TGTGCCTGGACCTCCGCGACAGGGGTCGGCTACAATGAGCAGTTCTTC; CDR3aa: CAWTSATGVGYNEQFF
v_gene: TRBV11-3; abundance: .; d_gene: .; j_gene: TRBJ2-7; CDR3nt: TGTGCCAGCACCCCAGGAGGGGCCTCCTACGAGCAGTACTTC; CDR3aa: CASTPGGASYEQYF
v_gene: TRBV4-2; abundance: .; d_gene: .; j_gene: TRBJ2-1; CDR3nt: TGTGCCAGCAGCCAAGTTGCGGAGGGAATCAATGAGCAGTTCTTC; CDR3aa: CASSQVAEGINEQFF
v_gene: TRBV6-5; abundance: .; d_gene: .; j_gene: TRBJ2-3; CDR3nt: TGTGCCAGCAGTCCCACAACGGGAGCGCAGTATTTT; CDR3aa: CASSPTTGAQYF
v_gene: TRBV11-1; abundance: .; d_gene: .; j_gene: TRBJ1-6; CDR3nt: TGTGCCAGCAGCCCAGGGGTCATAAGGAATTCACCCCTCCACTTT; CDR3aa: CASSPGVIRNSPLHF
v_gene: TRBV7-2; abundance: .; d_gene: .; j_gene: TRBJ1-2; CDR3nt: TGTGCCAGCAGCTTAGCCCCGATAGCTTTCTATGGCTACACCTTC; CDR3aa: CASSLAPIAFYGYTF
v_gene: TRBV4-2; abundance: .; d_gene: .; j_gene: TRBJ2-1; CDR3nt: TGTGCCAGCAGCCAAGAACTAGTTTCCTACAATGAGCAGTTCTTC; CDR3aa: CASSQELVSYNEQFF
v_gene: TRBV24-1; abundance: .; d_gene: .; j_gene: TRBJ2-1; CDR3nt: TGTGCCACCAGGTCTCTCAATGAGCAGTTCTTC; CDR3aa: CATRSLNEQFF
v_gene: TRBV19; abundance: once; d_gene: .; j_gene: TRBJ2-7; CDR3nt: TGTGCCAGTAGTATAGAGGCCAGGGGACCCTACGAGCAGTACTTC; CDR3aa: CASSIEARGPYEQYF
v_gene: TRBV5-1; abundance: .; d_gene: .; j_gene: TRBJ2-5; CDR3nt: TGCGCCAGCAGCTTGGGGCTAACGGCAGAGACCCAGTACTTC; CDR3aa: CASSLGLTAETQYF
v_gene: TRBV19; abundance: .; d_gene: TRBD2; j_gene: TRBJ2-7; CDR3nt: TGTGCCAGTAGTATCCCTGGGGGGGTATCCTTCTACGAGCAGTACTTC; CDR3aa: CASSIPGGVSFYEQYF
v_gene: TRBV28; abundance: .; d_gene: .; j_gene: TRBJ1-5; CDR3nt: TGTGCCAGCAGTTGGGTCAGCAGCTTACGCAATCAGCCCCAGCATTTT; CDR3aa: CASSWVSSLRNQPQHF
v_gene: TRBV10-3; abundance: .; d_gene: .; j_gene: TRBJ1-1; CDR3nt: TGTGCCATCACCCCACGGCAGGGAGGCGAGGGCACTGAAGCTTTCTTT; CDR3aa: CAITPRQGGEGTEAFF
v_gene: TRBV7-6; abundance: .; d_gene: .; j_gene: TRBJ1-3; CDR3nt: TGTGCCAGCAGCCCTGCTCCCCGGAGCTCTGGAAACACCATATATTTT; CDR3aa: CASSPAPRSSGNTIYF
v_gene: TRBV19; abundance: once; d_gene: TRBD2; j_gene: TRBJ2-1; CDR3nt: TGTGCCAGTACCGTATCTCCCAGCGGGAGGGCCAACAATGAGCAGTTCTTC; CDR3aa: CASTVSPSGRANNEQFF
v_gene: TRBV30; abundance: .; d_gene: TRBD1; j_gene: TRBJ1-2; CDR3nt: TGTGCCTGGAGTGTACTGCGGACAGGGGATGGCTACACCTTC; CDR3aa: CAWSVLRTGDGYTF
v_gene: TRBV24-1; abundance: .; d_gene: .; j_gene: TRBJ2-1; CDR3nt: TGTGCCACCAGTGACCTGGACTCTTACAATGAGCAGTTCTTC; CDR3aa: CATSDLDSYNEQFF
v_gene: TRBV12-5; abundance: .; d_gene: .; j_gene: TRBJ2-2; CDR3nt: TGTGCTACGGGGGTGGCCGGGGAGCTGTTTTTT; CDR3aa: CATGVAGELFF
v_gene: TRBV27; abundance: .; d_gene: .; j_gene: TRBJ2-1; CDR3nt: TGTGCCAGCAGTTTGCGTCCAGGGTTCGATAATGAGCAGTTCTTC; CDR3aa: CASSLRPGFDNEQFF
v_gene: TRBV24-1; abundance: .; d_gene: .; j_gene: TRBJ2-2; CDR3nt: TGTGCCACCAGGGAACAGGGTAGGGACACCGGGGAGCTGTTTTTT; CDR3aa: CATREQGRDTGELFF
v_gene: TRBV2; abundance: .; d_gene: TRBD1; j_gene: TRBJ1-5; CDR3nt: TGTGCCAGCAGAGGACAGGGCAGTCAGCCCCAGCATTTT; CDR3aa: CASRGQGSQPQHF
v_gene: TRBV5-1; abundance: .; d_gene: .; j_gene: TRBJ2-7; CDR3nt: TGCGCCAGCAGCTTGGTGGTGGGCGAGGGCGAGCAGTACTTC; CDR3aa: CASSLVVGEGEQYF
v_gene: TRBV4-1; abundance: .; d_gene: .; j_gene: TRBJ2-3; CDR3nt: TGCGCCAGCAGCCTCAACCAGGGGGGGACAGATACGCAGTATTTT; CDR3aa: CASSLNQGGTDTQYF
v_gene: TRBV9; abundance: .; d_gene: .; j_gene: TRBJ2-7; CDR3nt: TGTGCCAGCAGCGTAGGAACTAGAAACTTGTACGAGCAGTACTTC; CDR3aa: CASSVGTRNLYEQYF